This TCR beta chain emerged from a study of blood T cell repertoires in COVID-19. Clones were read by immunoSEQ multiplex PCR, and TCRdb kept only the in-frame ones, dropping some. The sample has fewer than 120,000 clones, around 74% seen once. The CDR3 spans 14 residues. The V gene's germline CDR1 is MNHEY and CDR2 SVGEGT. Trimming removed 0 bases at V and 0 bases at J, with 6 bases between. The sequencing sample was made of peripheral blood. The receptor's source is a woman in her sixties with acute or convalescent COVID-19. This chain uses TRBV6-2 or TRBV6-3 with TRBJ2-7; D is ambiguous. The CDR3 coding sequence is TGTGCCAGCAGTTACTCGATCGGCTCCTACGAGCAGTACTTC. This sequence encodes CASSYSIGSYEQYF.